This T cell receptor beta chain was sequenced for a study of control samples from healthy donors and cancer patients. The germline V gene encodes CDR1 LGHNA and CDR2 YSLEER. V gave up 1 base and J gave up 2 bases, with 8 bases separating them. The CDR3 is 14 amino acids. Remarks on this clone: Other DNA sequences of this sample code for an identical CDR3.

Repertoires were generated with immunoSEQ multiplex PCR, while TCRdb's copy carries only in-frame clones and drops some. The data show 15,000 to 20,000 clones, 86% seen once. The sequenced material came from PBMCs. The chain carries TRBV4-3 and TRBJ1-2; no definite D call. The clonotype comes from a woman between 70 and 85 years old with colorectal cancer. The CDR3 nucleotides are TGCGCCAGCAGCCAAGGGAGGGTAAACTATGGCTACACCTTC. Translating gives CASSQGRVNYGYTF.